This TCR beta chain was retrieved from a study of response to subunit inactivated influenza vaccine (dated 2018 in TCRdb). Some background on the complete study: Deep quantitative profiling of the T cell receptor repertoire was used in the study to follow responses to a trivalent subunit inactivated influenza vaccine.

The protocol used for the library was RT-PCR. These reads were obtained on an Illumina HiSeq 2500. The public reads were reanalyzed by TCRdb: fastp trimming at Q25, MiXCR alignment, in-frame beta chains only. Rows are combined by CDR3 protein, so each entry shows the most common genes and DNA. A total of around 200,000 distinct CDR3 sequences appear in this sample, nearly 9.5% of them only once. The ten largest account for 11% of the sample. This clonotype was recorded a few times. Which antigen it targets is not known. No qualities accompany the bases; no much larger clone lies one base away. What the work shows at the level of the full study, not this receptor alone: According to the authors, only a limited number of new T cells may be recruited by each seasonal influenza vaccination.

The CDR3 goes from the cysteine to the phenylalanine over 15 residues. CDR3 DNA only is kept here, 45 bases in frame from base 1. The V end gives up 6 bases and the J end 6 bases, leaving 11 bases in the junction not matched to a gene. CDR1 is given as SNHLY and CDR2 as FYNNEI, both from the germline V gene. Sequencing was performed on non-naive T cells sorted from PBMCs, taken on the day of vaccination. Explained via the paper, the cell subset or site label denotes: memory T cell fraction. The TCR sequence derives from a man over 45 who received an inactivated influenza vaccine. Donor details come from another sample of the same person, matched by shared clones. The chain links TRBV2 with TRBJ2-5; 9 nucleotides in the junction match TRBD1. The DNA sequence is given as TGTGCCAGCAGAACTGACAGGGGGGGAACGAAGACCCAGTACTTC. The translation is CASRTDRGGTKTQYF. The CDR3, completed at both ends by the reference TRBV2 and TRBJ2-5 genes, gives the full variable domain EPEVTQTPSHQVTQMGQEVILRCVPISNHLYFYWYRQILGQKVEFLVSFYNNEISEKSEIFDDQFSVERPDGSNFTLKIRSTKLEDSAMYFCASRTDRGGTKTQYFGPGTRLLVL.